These 7 T cell receptor beta chains were sequenced from one sample in a study of cytomegalovirus exposure and HLA in healthy donors. This PCR relied on a set of 60 Vbeta primers and 13 Jbeta primers. The method was immunoSEQ multiplex PCR; TCRdb's version includes in-frame clones alone and lacks a portion of them. In the table there are tens of thousands of clones, 70% to 80% of which are singletons. The sequencing sample was made of PBMCs. The receptors stem from a man aged 25 to 40 in good health and CMV-seronegative.

This chain connects TRBV2 to TRBJ2-3; D may be TRBD2 (10 bases). The CDR3 is 21 residues long. Germline V gives CDR1 SNHLY, CDR2 FYNNEI. The V end was cut by 4 bases, the J end by 4 bases, with 33 bases between. CDR3 in DNA: TGTGCCAGCAGTGTACTCAAAACCGGGACAGGGAGGCTAGCGGGGGCAGATACGCAGTATTTT. This encodes CASSVLKTGTGRLAGADTQYF.

CDR3 nucleotides: TGTGCCAGCAGTTACGCGGACAGGGCTGAAGCTTTCTTT. Translation gives CASSYADRAEAFF. The J gene is TRBJ1-1, the V gene TRBV6-5; TRBD1 matches 8 bases. This CDR3 is built from 13 residues. CDR1 is MNHEY and CDR2 is SVGAGI in the germline V gene. V lost 2 bases, J lost 6 bases, and 2 bases stayed unmatched.

The V call is TRBV27, the J call TRBJ1-2; D call uncertain. The CDR3 consists of 12 residues. Trimming pared 4 bases from V and 7 bases from J, leaving 10 bases between. The germline gives CDR1 MNHEY, CDR2 SMNVEV (reference sequence). In nucleotides, the CDR3 is TGTGCCAGCAGTTCCTCCACTGGTGGCTACACCTTC. It specifies CASSSSTGGYTF.

The V call is TRBV27, the J call TRBJ1-5; the match to TRBD1 covers 8 bases. Germline V gene data show CDR1 as MNHEY and CDR2 as SMNVEV (reference sequence). The CDR3 length is 18 residues. Trimming took 5 bases from V and 0 from J; bases not matched to a gene: 12. In DNA, the CDR3 is TGTGCCAGCAGTCCCGGGACAGGATTTTTCTATAGCAATCAGCCCCAGCATTTT. This sequence encodes CASSPGTGFFYSNQPQHF.

This clone has just a few counts. The chain uses TRBV6-6 and TRBJ1-6; 8 bases align to TRBD1. Germline CDR1 reads MNHNY; CDR2 reads SVGAGI (reference sequence). The trim removed 2 bases at V and 7 bases at J, leaving 4 bases unmatched. This CDR3 has 15 amino acids. The CDR3 DNA reads TGTGCCAGCAGTTACCAGGACAGGGAGAATTCACCCCTCCACTTT. It yields the protein CASSYQDRENSPLHF.

This clone was detected only once. V is TRBV18 and J is TRBJ1-1, with a weak D call TRBD1 (5 bases). Trimming stripped 1 base from V and 4 bases from J, with 13 bases between. CDR3 size: 15 residues. From germline, CDR1 is KGHSH and CDR2 LQKENI. The CDR3 sequence is CASSPLGGSGTEAFF. The CDR3 DNA follows: TGTGCCAGCTCACCACTCGGGGGATCGGGCACTGAAGCTTTCTTT.

The chain is built from TRBV5-8 and TRBJ1-2; maybe TRBD1 (6 bases). This CDR3 has 15 residues. Germline V gene data show CDR1 as SGHTS and CDR2 as YDEGEE. V was trimmed by 0 bases and J by 7 bases, leaving 16 bases between them. The chain's CDR3 is CASSLGVSGGPGYTF. CDR3 sequence (DNA): TGTGCCAGCAGCTTGGGCGTTAGCGGGGGGCCTGGCTACACCTTC.